The source of this T cell receptor (beta chain) is a study of CD8+ T cells in alopecia areata. Study-level background: C3H/HeJ graft donors with spontaneous alopecia, aged roughly 6-12 months, supplied skin that was transplanted onto female C3H/HeJ mice aged roughly 6-11 weeks. Findings of the study overall: Elevated clonality characterized lesional scalp relative to normal scalp, particularly in alopecia totalis/universalis.

Germline-derived CDR1 and CDR2 are LGHNA and YNLKQL (reference sequence). This CDR3 region has 16 residues. J lost 0 bases, V lost 1 base, and 1 base had no gene match. Separation of pooled cutaneous lymph node cells was by sorting with CD4, CD8alpha, NKG2D, NKG2ACE and other markers. Extraction of RNA preceded its reverse transcription into cDNA, which served as the sequencing template. Only in-frame clones appear in the TCRdb table, and some are missing; sequencing was by immunoSEQ multiplex PCR. The counts give roughly 260,000 clones, none of them seen only once; more than 1% is held by the top ten. Remarks on this clone: Its antigen is undetermined. All gene names here are mouse names. The read ends 4 residues before the CDR3 terminus; that terminus is restored from the germline J gene. The sample contains more than one DNA sequence encoding this CDR3.

This TCR was sampled from a C3H/HeJ mouse with alopecia areata. The strain is characterized by the MHC haplotype H2-k. This chain uses TRBV5 with TRBJ2-2, with TRBD2 identical over 8 bases. The sample comprised CD4+ T cells sorted from a lymph node. Incomplete CDR3 DNA: TGTGCCAGCAGCCAAGGGACTGGGACAAACACCGGG. It encodes CASSQGTGTNTG. The whole CDR3 protein reads CASSQGTGTNTGQLYF.